The 24 T cell receptor beta chains reported below all come from one sample, sequenced in a study of cytomegalovirus exposure and HLA in healthy donors. The PCR contained 60 Vbeta and 13 Jbeta primers. Sequencing was performed with immunoSEQ multiplex PCR; in TCRdb, only in-frame clones are kept and a portion is missing. The sample contains nearly 110,000 clones, 65% to 85% of which appear only once. The specimen was PBMCs. Receptor source: a male donor in good health and CMV-seropositive.

J is TRBJ2-7 and V is TRBV7-3, with 15 positions matching TRBD2. CDR1 SGHTA and CDR2 FQGTGA come from the germline V gene. The V and J ends lost 4 bases and 1 base, in that order; junction bases with no gene match: 5. There are 17 residues in the CDR3. CDR3 sequence (DNA): TGTGCCAGCAGCTCCCCGGGACTAGCGGGAGGTTCCTACGAGCAGTACTTC. Translating gives CASSSPGLAGGSYEQYF.

The CDR3 protein is CASSQGGGDRGREKLFF. As DNA, the CDR3 is TGCGCCAGCAGCCAAGGTGGCGGGGACAGGGGGCGGGAAAAACTGTTTTTT. This chain connects TRBV4-1 to TRBJ1-4, with 12 bases aligning to TRBD1. In germline, CDR1 is MGHRA, CDR2 YSYEKL. The CDR3 totals 17 residues. The trim removed 1 base at V and 8 bases at J, leaving 8 bases unmatched.

The J gene is TRBJ1-4, the V gene TRBV10-3, with 9 bases identical to TRBD1. The V and J ends lost 5 bases and 7 bases, in that order; junction bases with no gene match: 5. This CDR3 is 14 amino acids long. Germline lookup yields CDR1 ENHRY and CDR2 SYGVKD. The CDR3 region is CAISPPGQGEKLFF. The CDR3 nucleotides read TGTGCCATCAGTCCACCGGGACAGGGTGAAAAACTGTTTTTT.

The genes are TRBV6-5 and TRBJ2-1; D is possibly TRBD1 (6 bases). CDR3 length: 15 residues. Looked up from germline, CDR1 is MNHEY and CDR2 is SVGAGI. V lost 4 bases and J lost 2, with 12 bases in between. For the CDR3, the DNA is TGTGCCAGCAGTTCGAACCGGGACACCTACAATGAGCAGTTCTTC. It yields the protein CASSSNRDTYNEQFF.

The chain joins TRBV6-5 to TRBJ1-6; TRBD1 agrees at 9 bases. The CDR3 spans 13 residues. Germline V gene sequence: CDR1 MNHEY, CDR2 SVGAGI. Trimming removed 9 bases from V and 7 bases from J; junction bases left unmatched: 4. This CDR3 reads CASWDRENSPLHF. For the CDR3, the DNA is TGTGCCAGTTGGGACAGGGAAAATTCACCCCTCCACTTT.

This clone was counted only a few times. This chain connects TRBV9 to TRBJ1-1, with D maybe TRBD1 (6 bases). The CDR3 covers 15 residues. Germline V lookup: CDR1 SGDLS, CDR2 YYNGEE. Trimming took off 0 bases at V and 3 bases at J, with 12 bases between the two ends. The CDR3 region has the DNA TGTGCCAGCAGCGTAGTGGACAGTTTAGACACTGAAGCTTTCTTT. It yields the protein CASSVVDSLDTEAFF.

This clone appeared a few times. The chain is built from TRBV10-1 and TRBJ2-3; 11 bases are shared with TRBD2. Germline V CDR1 and CDR2: WNHNN, SYGVQD (reference sequence). This CDR3 is built from 16 residues. Trimming cost V 2 bases and J 4 bases; bases outside gene matches: 5. CDR3 amino acids: CASSEPRLAGPDTQYF. The DNA for the CDR3 is TGCGCCAGCAGTGAGCCCCGACTAGCGGGGCCAGATACGCAGTATTTT.

With regard to this clone: Germline and junction disagree at one end, which may indicate a read error. J is TRBJ2-7 and V is TRBV6-5, with 7 bases aligning to TRBD2. The CDR3 totals 14 residues. In germline, CDR1 is MNHEY, CDR2 SVGAGI. CDR3 nucleotides: TGTGACAGCAGTTATGGGGGAGGGGACTACGAGCAGTACTTC. It is translated as CDSSYGGGDYEQYF.

This chain joins TRBV10-3 and TRBJ1-5, with TRBD1 as a possible D gene (5 bases). The CDR3 has 17 amino acids. Germline CDR1 reads ENHRY; CDR2 reads SYGVKD. V was clipped by 3 bases and J by 7 bases, with 22 bases between them. Here the CDR3 reads CAISDHKDGGTGQPQHF. CDR3 coding DNA: TGTGCCATCAGTGACCACAAGGACGGAGGGACGGGCCAGCCCCAGCATTTT.

There are a few counts of this clone. The chain is built from TRBV19 and TRBJ1-2; the match to TRBD1 covers 9 bases. The V segment lost 5 bases and the J segment 5 bases; nucleotides outside the gene matches: 6. The length of the CDR3 is 14 residues. Germline lookup yields CDR1 LNHDA and CDR2 SQIVND (reference sequence). The CDR3 bases are TGTGCCAGTAGTGCACAACAGGGGGCATATGGCTACACCTTC. Translation: CASSAQQGAYGYTF. Full variable domain (missing parts from reference TRBV19 and TRBJ1-2): DGGITQSPKYLFRKEGQNVTLSCEQNLNHDAMYWYRQDPGQGLRLIYYSQIVNDFQKGDIAEGYSVSREKKESFPLTVTSAQKNPTAFYLCASSAQQGAYGYTFGSGTRLTVV.

Only one count was recorded for this clone. V is TRBV28 and J is TRBJ2-7; TRBD2 might be the D (6 bases). The CDR3 totals 15 residues. V lost 4 bases to trimming and J lost 0 bases, with 13 bases between them. In germline, CDR1 is MDHEN, CDR2 SYDVKM. CDR3 bases: TGTGCCAGCAGTTCCCCACAGCGGGCCTCCTACGAGCAGTACTTC. It is translated as CASSSPQRASYEQYF.

This chain uses TRBV13 with TRBJ2-1, with D possibly being TRBD1 (6 bases). V was clipped by 6 bases and J by 5 bases, with 17 bases between them. The CDR3 length is 15 residues. The germline V gene has CDR1 PRHDT and CDR2 FYEKMQ (reference sequence). The DNA of the CDR3 is TGTGCCAGCAGTCCCAGACAGGTGGTCCACAATGAGCAGTTCTTC. This codes for CASSPRQVVHNEQFF.

This chain joins TRBV28 and TRBJ2-5, with a weak D call TRBD2 (6 bases). Germline loops: CDR1 MDHEN, CDR2 SYDVKM. V shed 3 bases and J shed 0 bases, with 8 bases lying between them. The CDR3 extends over 14 amino acids. CDR3 DNA: TGTGCCAGCAGTTTTCCGGGGGACCAAGAGACCCAGTACTTC. Protein: CASSFPGDQETQYF.

This chain joins TRBV7-2 and TRBJ1-2; 8 nucleotides align to TRBD1. The germline gives CDR1 SGHTA, CDR2 FQGNSA. The CDR3 is made up of 17 amino acids. With 5 bases clipped from V and 4 bases from J, the junction kept 15 bases outside the gene matches. CDR3 region: CASSKGQGAGSSYGYTF. CDR3 coding DNA: TGTGCCAGCAGCAAAGGGCAGGGGGCCGGATCCAGCTATGGCTACACCTTC. Using reference TRBV7-2 and TRBJ1-2 for the parts outside the CDR3, the full variable domain is GAGVSQSPSNKVTEKGKDVELRCDPISGHTALYWYRQSLGQGLEFLIYFQGNSAPDKSGLPSDRFSAERTGGSVSTLTIQRTQQEDSAVYLCASSKGQGAGSSYGYTFGSGTRLTVV.

This rearrangement joins TRBV15 to TRBJ2-3; 8 nucleotides line up with TRBD2. Germline values: CDR1 LNHNV, CDR2 YYDKDF (reference sequence). The CDR3 has 16 amino acids. Trimming cost V 5 bases and J 4 bases; bases outside gene matches: 11. CDR3 sequence: CATSVPGLGTSDTQYF. CDR3 DNA sequence: TGTGCCACCAGCGTCCCGGGACTAGGAACGTCAGATACGCAGTATTTT.

The gene calls are TRBV7-3 and TRBJ1-6, with a tentative D call TRBD1 (5 bases). CDR1 and CDR2 from the germline V gene are SGHTA and FQGTGA. With 4 bases removed from V and 7 bases from J, the gap between germline ends came to 14 bases. This CDR3 spans 15 amino acids. The CDR3 sequence is CASSSAARANSPLHF. In DNA, the CDR3 is TGTGCCAGCAGCTCCGCGGCCAGGGCCAATTCACCCCTCCACTTT.

The V and J genes are TRBV14 and TRBJ1-1, with D hard to call. This CDR3 has 13 residues. V was shortened by 8 bases and J by 6 bases, with 16 bases between the two germline ends. The germline CDR1 and CDR2 sequences are SGHDN and FVKESK. CDR3 bases: TGTGCCAGCCGACTCACGCCCCAAGCTGAAGCTTTCTTT. This sequence encodes CASRLTPQAEAFF.

The rearrangement uses TRBV6-5 and TRBJ2-5, with TRBD1 identical over 9 bases. The DNA end is a closer match to TRBJ2-7, so the J assignment may be wrong. CDR1 is MNHEY, CDR2 SVGAGI, per germline. The CDR3 extends over 15 amino acids. The CDR3 nucleotides read TGTGCCAGCAGTAACAGGGGGCGAGGGTCCTACGAGCAGTACTTC. This translates into CASSNRGRGSYEQYF.

This chain uses TRBV4-3 with TRBJ2-5, with 9 positions matching TRBD1. CDR3 length: 15 amino acids. CDR1 LGHNA and CDR2 YSLEER come from the germline V gene. Trimming cost V 2 bases and J 6 bases; bases outside gene matches: 7. DNA of the CDR3: TGCGCCAGCAGCCAAACCGGGACAGGGATACAGACCCAGTACTTC. Protein sequence: CASSQTGTGIQTQYF.

This clone was seen only a few times. This rearrangement joins TRBV6-5 to TRBJ2-7; D ambiguous. Trimming took off 7 bases at V and 2 bases at J, with 9 bases between the two ends. The length of the CDR3 is 12 residues. Germline V lookup: CDR1 MNHEY, CDR2 SVGAGI. DNA for the CDR3: TGTGCCAGCAATCCCGGTGCCTACGAGCAGTACTTC. Its protein is CASNPGAYEQYF.

V and J are TRBV5-1 and TRBJ2-1, with D unclear. CDR3 length: 16 residues. CDR1 and CDR2 from the germline V gene are SGHRS and YFSETQ. The V gene lost 2 bases and the J gene lost 8 bases, with 20 bases spanning the gap. The CDR3 bases are TGCGCCAGCAGCTTAGTCCGGGTTACGACGGCCGATGAGCAGTTCTTC. Encoded protein: CASSLVRVTTADEQFF.

The table lists this clone with a count of one. The rearrangement joins TRBV7-2 to TRBJ2-5; 9 bases line up with TRBD1. The length of the CDR3 is 15 residues. V shed 3 bases, J shed 4 bases, and the junction held 6 bases outside the gene matches. Germline CDR1 is SGHTA and CDR2 is FQGNSA. Here the CDR3 reads CASSLGGTGRETQYF. The DNA for the CDR3 is TGTGCCAGCAGCTTGGGCGGGACAGGGAGAGAGACCCAGTACTTC. Complete variable domain (other parts from reference TRBV7-2 and TRBJ2-5): GAGVSQSPSNKVTEKGKDVELRCDPISGHTALYWYRQSLGQGLEFLIYFQGNSAPDKSGLPSDRFSAERTGGSVSTLTIQRTQQEDSAVYLCASSLGGTGRETQYFGPGTRLLVL.

V gene TRBV15 combines with J gene TRBJ1-1; possible D gene TRBD1, 5 bases. Germline CDR1 LNHNV, CDR2 YYDKDF (reference sequence). Trimming stripped 0 bases from V and 2 bases from J, with 13 bases between. CDR3 length equals 16 residues. The CDR3 coding sequence is TGTGCCACCAGCAGAGATCTTCCCAGGGCCAACACTGAAGCTTTCTTT. This codes for CATSRDLPRANTEAFF.

This clone was seen just once. The genes are TRBV5-1 and TRBJ2-1; 10 nucleotides agree with TRBD1. This CDR3 is 16 amino acids long. Germline lookup yields CDR1 SGHRS and CDR2 YFSETQ. V was pared by 2 bases and J by 2 bases, with 4 bases of the junction left unmatched. The CDR3 DNA reads TGCGCCAGCAGCTTAGTAGGACAGGGGGCCTACAATGAGCAGTTCTTC. Protein: CASSLVGQGAYNEQFF. Full variable domain (outside the CDR3, taken from reference TRBV5-1 and TRBJ2-1): KAGVTQTPRYLIKTRGQQVTLSCSPISGHRSVSWYQQTPGQGLQFLFEYFSETQRNKGNFPGRFSGRQFSNSRSEMNVSTLELGDSALYLCASSLVGQGAYNEQFFGPGTRLTVL.